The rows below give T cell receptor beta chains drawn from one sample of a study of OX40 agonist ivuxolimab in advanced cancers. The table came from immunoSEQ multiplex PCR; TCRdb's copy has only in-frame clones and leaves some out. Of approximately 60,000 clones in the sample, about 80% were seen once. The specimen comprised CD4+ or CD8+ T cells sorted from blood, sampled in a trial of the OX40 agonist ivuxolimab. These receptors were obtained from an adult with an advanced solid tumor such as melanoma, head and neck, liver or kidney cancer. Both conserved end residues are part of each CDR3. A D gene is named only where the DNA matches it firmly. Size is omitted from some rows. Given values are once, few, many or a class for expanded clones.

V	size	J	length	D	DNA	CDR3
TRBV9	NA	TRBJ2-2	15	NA	TGTGCCAGCAGCCCTGGACAGAGGAACACCGGGGAGCTGTTTTTT	CASSPGQRNTGELFF
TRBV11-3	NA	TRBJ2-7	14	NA	TGTGCCAGCAGCTTAGGCGCGGGAACCTACGAGCAGTACTTC	CASSLGAGTYEQYF
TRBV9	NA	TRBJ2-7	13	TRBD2	TGTGCCAGCGGAGGAGCGGGAACCTACGAGCAGTACTTC	CASGGAGTYEQYF
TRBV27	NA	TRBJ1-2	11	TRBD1	TGTGCCAGCAGGGACAGGGGGGGCTACACCTTC	CASRDRGGYTF
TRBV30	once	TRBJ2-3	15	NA	TGTGCCTGGAGTGTAGTGCAGGCGTTTTCAGATACGCAGTATTTT	CAWSVVQAFSDTQYF
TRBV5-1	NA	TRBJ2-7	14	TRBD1	TGCGCCAGCAGCGGACGGACAGGCAGCTACGAGCAGTACTTC	CASSGRTGSYEQYF
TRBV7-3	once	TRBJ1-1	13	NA	TGTGCCAGCAGCTTTTCCCGGAACACTGAAGCTTTCTTT	CASSFSRNTEAFF
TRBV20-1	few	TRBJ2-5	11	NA	TGCAGTGGGGAATTCCAAGAGACCCAGTACTTC	CSGEFQETQYF
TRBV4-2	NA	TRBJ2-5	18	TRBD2	TGTGCCAGCAGCCAAGACCCCCTAGCGGGGGGGCCTCGAGAGACCCAGTACTTC	CASSQDPLAGGPRETQYF
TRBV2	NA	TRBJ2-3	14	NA	TGTGCCAGCAGGCGTGACTCAGCCACAGATACGCAGTATTTT	CASRRDSATDTQYF
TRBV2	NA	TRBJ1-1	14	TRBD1	TGTGCCAGCAGTAGGGACAGGGTGACCACTGAAGCTTTCTTT	CASSRDRVTTEAFF
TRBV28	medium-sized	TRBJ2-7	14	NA	TGTGCCAGCATCAAATCGGACGGAGTCTACGAGCAGTACTTC	CASIKSDGVYEQYF
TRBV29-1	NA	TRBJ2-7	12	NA	TGCAGCGTTGGCAGTCCCACCTACGAGCAGTACTTC	CSVGSPTYEQYF
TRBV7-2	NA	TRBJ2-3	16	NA	TGTGCCAGCAGTCAAACTACCGGGGCTTCTCAAGATACGCAGTATTTT	CASSQTTGASQDTQYF
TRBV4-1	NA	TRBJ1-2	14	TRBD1	TGCGCCAGCAGTTCACAGGGGAAGGACTATGGCTACACCTTC	CASSSQGKDYGYTF
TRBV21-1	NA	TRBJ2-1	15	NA	TGTGCCAGCAGCAAAGGTAGCGGGAGTGACAATGAGCAGTTCTTC	CASSKGSGSDNEQFF
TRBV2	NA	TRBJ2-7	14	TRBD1	TGTGCCAGCAGTGAAGGGACAGGGGCCTACGAGCAGTACTTC	CASSEGTGAYEQYF
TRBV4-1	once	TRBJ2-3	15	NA	TGCGCCAGCAGCCAAGCGGGTGTGGGAGTAGATACGCAGTATTTT	CASSQAGVGVDTQYF
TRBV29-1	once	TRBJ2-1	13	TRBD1	TGCAGCGCACCGGGACAGGGGTACAATGAGCAGTTCTTC	CSAPGQGYNEQFF
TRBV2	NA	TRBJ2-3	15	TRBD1	TGTGCCAGCAGGCCTCCGGACAGGGGAGAAGATACGCAGTATTTT	CASRPPDRGEDTQYF
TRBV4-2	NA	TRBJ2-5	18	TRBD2	TGTGCCAGCAGCCAAGAAATGAGGTTAGCGGGGGGGCATGAGACCCAGTACTTC	CASSQEMRLAGGHETQYF
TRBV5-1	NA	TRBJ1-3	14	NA	TGCGCCAGCAGCTCGGCCCTCTCTGGAAACACCATATATTTT	CASSSALSGNTIYF
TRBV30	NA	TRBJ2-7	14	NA	TGTGCCTGGAAGGGAAGAACCACCTTCGCGGAGCAGTACTTC	CAWKGRTTFAEQYF
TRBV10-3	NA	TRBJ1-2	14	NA	TGTGCCATCGGAGGGGTGGGGGCTAACTATGGCTACACCTTC	CAIGGVGANYGYTF
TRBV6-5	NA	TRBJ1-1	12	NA	TGTGCCATCGGGGGAATGAACACTGAAGCTTTCTTT	CAIGGMNTEAFF
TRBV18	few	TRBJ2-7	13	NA	TGTGCCAGCTCACCAGAGGGGTTCGACGAGCAGTACTTC	CASSPEGFDEQYF
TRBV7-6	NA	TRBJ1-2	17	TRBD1	TGTGCCAGCAGCTTAGAGGCGTCCGGGACAGGGTACTATGGCTACACCTTC	CASSLEASGTGYYGYTF
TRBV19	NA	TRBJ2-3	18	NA	TGTGCCAGTAGTATAGTAAATAGGGCAGAAGAATTCACAGATACGCAGTATTTT	CASSIVNRAEEFTDTQYF
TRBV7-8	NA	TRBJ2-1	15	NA	TGTGCCAGCAGCTTTTCCGGCAGCTCCTACAATGAGCAGTTCTTC	CASSFSGSSYNEQFF
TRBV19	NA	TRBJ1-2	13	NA	TGTGCCAGTAGTAGGGGACCTCTAAGGGGCTACACCTTC	CASSRGPLRGYTF
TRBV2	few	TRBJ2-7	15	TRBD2	TGTGCCAGCAGGAGGCGACTAGCGGACCCCTACGAGCAGTACTTC	CASRRRLADPYEQYF
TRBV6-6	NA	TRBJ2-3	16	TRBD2	TGTGCCAGCAGGTCAGCGGGAGGCTACGGCACAGATACGCAGTATTTT	CASRSAGGYGTDTQYF
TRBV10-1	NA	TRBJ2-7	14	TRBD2	TGCGCCAGTTCAGCGGGAACGAGTGGGTACGAGCAGTACTTC	CASSAGTSGYEQYF
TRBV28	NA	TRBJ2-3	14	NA	TGTGCCAGCAGTCCCAGAGAATTCACAGATACGCAGTATTTT	CASSPREFTDTQYF
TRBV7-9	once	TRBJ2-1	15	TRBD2	TGTGCCAGCACCATTAGCGGGAGGGCGTCCAATGAGCAGTTCTTC	CASTISGRASNEQFF
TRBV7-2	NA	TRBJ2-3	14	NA	TGTGCCAGCAGCCCAAGGAGGGACACAGATACGCAGTATTTT	CASSPRRDTDTQYF
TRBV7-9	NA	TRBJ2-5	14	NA	TGTGCCAGCAGCTCCCCGTTTAGATCAGAGACCCAGTACTTC	CASSSPFRSETQYF
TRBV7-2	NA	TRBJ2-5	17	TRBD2	TGTGCCAGCAGTTCCCTGACTAGCGGGGCCGAGGGAGAGACCCAGTACTTC	CASSSLTSGAEGETQYF
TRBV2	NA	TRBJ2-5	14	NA	TGTGCCAGCAGTGCTGTGGGGACCGGAGAGACCCAGTACTTC	CASSAVGTGETQYF
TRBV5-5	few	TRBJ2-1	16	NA	TGTGCCAGCAGCCGGGACCGAGAAATTTTTTACAATGAGCAGTTCTTC	CASSRDREIFYNEQFF
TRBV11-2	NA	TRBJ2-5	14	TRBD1	TGTGCCAGCAGCCATCAGGGGGCAGAGGAGACCCAGTACTTC	CASSHQGAEETQYF
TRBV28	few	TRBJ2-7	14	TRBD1	TGTGCCAGCAGGTCCGGGACAGGGGGTTCGAAGCAGTACTTC	CASRSGTGGSKQYF
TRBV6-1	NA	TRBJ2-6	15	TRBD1	TGTGCCAGCATTCCACAGGGGCGCGGGGCCAACGTCCTGACTTTC	CASIPQGRGANVLTF
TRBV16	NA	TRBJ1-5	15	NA	TGTGCCAGCAGCCTCACTGGTGGGGTGCCACAGCCCCAGCATTTT	CASSLTGGVPQPQHF
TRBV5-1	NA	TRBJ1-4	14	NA	TGCGCCAGCAGCCGCGGGACAATGGGAGAAAAACTGTTTTTT	CASSRGTMGEKLFF
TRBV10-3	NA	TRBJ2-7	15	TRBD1	TGTGCCATCAGTGAGTTGGGACAGGGGGGCTACGAGCAGTACTTC	CAISELGQGGYEQYF
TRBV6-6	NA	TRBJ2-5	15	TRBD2	TGTGCCAGCAGTTACGACGGGACTAGCGGGAGAAGCCAGTACTTC	CASSYDGTSGRSQYF